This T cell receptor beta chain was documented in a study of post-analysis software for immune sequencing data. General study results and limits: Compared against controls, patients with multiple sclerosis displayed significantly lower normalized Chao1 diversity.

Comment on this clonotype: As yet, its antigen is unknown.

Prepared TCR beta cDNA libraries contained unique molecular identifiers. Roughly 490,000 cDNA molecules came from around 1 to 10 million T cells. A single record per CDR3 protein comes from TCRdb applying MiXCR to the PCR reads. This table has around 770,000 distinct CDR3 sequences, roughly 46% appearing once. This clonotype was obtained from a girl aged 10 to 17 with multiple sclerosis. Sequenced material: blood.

The CDR3 here is CASSSGLSTDTQYF. The CDR3 region has the DNA TGCGCCAGCAGCTCGGGGTTAAGCACAGATACGCAGTATTTT. The V and J genes are TRBV4-3 and TRBJ2-3, with a tentative D call TRBD2 (5 bases). This CDR3 has 14 amino acids. The V gene lost 5 bases and the J gene lost 0 bases, with 9 bases spanning the gap. Germline lookup yields CDR1 LGHNA and CDR2 YSLEER.